This TCR beta chain was sequenced in a study of cytomegalovirus exposure and HLA in healthy donors. Study-level points and caveats: Productive status was seen about 87% or about 30% of the time for most TCR beta V segments in an earlier analysis. Later examination showed HLA-associated TCR beta chains had greater clonal expansion than equally common others. In vitro confirmation showed a few CMV-associated chains to be CMV antigen specific.

In the case of this clone: Its specificity is not known.

Germline V gene sequence: CDR1 SGHRS, CDR2 YFSETQ. Trimming stripped 4 bases from V and 2 bases from J, with 15 bases between. This CDR3 spans 15 amino acids. The PCR ran on 60 Vbeta and 13 Jbeta primers. The table came from immunoSEQ multiplex PCR; TCRdb's copy has only in-frame clones and leaves some out. This sample carries over 150,000 clones, 78% of them seen once, and the ten largest clones take about 13%. The genes are TRBV5-1 and TRBJ1-1, with a possible D match to TRBD1 (5 bases). The TCR sequence derives from a woman aged 50 to 60 in good health and CMV-seropositive. Sequencing was done on a sample of PBMCs. CDR3 protein: CASSLKQVRNTEAFF. The DNA for the CDR3 is TGCGCCAGCAGCCTAAAACAGGTACGAAACACTGAAGCTTTCTTT. The full variable domain, rest sourced from reference TRBV5-1 and TRBJ1-1, is KAGVTQTPRYLIKTRGQQVTLSCSPISGHRSVSWYQQTPGQGLQFLFEYFSETQRNKGNFPGRFSGRQFSNSRSEMNVSTLELGDSALYLCASSLKQVRNTEAFFGQGTRLTVV.